Presented here are 9 T cell receptor beta chains from one specimen sequenced in a study of identical twins. A single record per CDR3 protein comes from TCRdb applying MiXCR to the 5' RACE reads. The table shows under 300,000 distinct CDR3 sequences, with approximately 12% occurring only once. The same sample was also studied in work on yellow fever vaccine responses in identical twins.

The sample was memory (CD45RO+) T cells sorted from blood. All receptors come from a woman between 18 and 29 years old in good health.

CDR3 protein: CASTVAGGPYNEQFF. Written as DNA, the CDR3 is TGCGCCAGCACCGTAGCGGGAGGTCCCTACAATGAGCAGTTCTTC. The V call is TRBV5-1, the J call TRBJ2-1, with 10 nucleotides matching TRBD2. This CDR3 has 15 amino acids. Germline assignment: CDR1 SGHRS and CDR2 YFSETQ. Trimming cost V 6 bases and J 2 bases; bases outside gene matches: 5.

J is TRBJ2-5 and V is TRBV10-3; D possibly corresponds to TRBD2 (6 bases). Trimming took off 2 bases at V and 4 bases at J, with 20 bases between the two ends. The CDR3 length is 17 residues. Germline-derived CDR1 and CDR2 are ENHRY and SYGVKD. CDR3 DNA sequence: TGTGCCATCAGTGAGGGCCCCGCGCCCGGGGGAAGAGAGACCCAGTACTTC. Residues: CAISEGPAPGGRETQYF.

The chain employs TRBV20-1 and TRBJ2-7; TRBD1 is a possible D gene (5 bases). CDR1 is DFQATT, CDR2 SNEGSKA, per germline (reference sequence). There are 11 residues in the CDR3. With 3 bases removed from V and 6 bases from J, the gap between germline ends came to 9 bases. Here the CDR3 DNA reads TGCAGTGCTAGTCAGGGTGCCGAGCAGTACTTC. It yields the protein CSASQGAEQYF.

The CDR3 nucleotides read TGTGCCAGCAGCCAAGATCTGGGGCGGGAGACCCAGTACTTC. Encoded protein: CASSQDLGRETQYF. J is TRBJ2-5 and V is TRBV3-1, with D possibly being TRBD1 (5 bases). With 0 bases removed from V and 5 bases from J, the gap between germline ends came to 10 bases. The V gene's germline CDR1 is LGHDT and CDR2 YNNKEL (reference sequence). The CDR3 contains 14 residues.

This clonotype showed up just a few times. The chain recombines TRBV5-1 with TRBJ2-3; D ambiguous. In germline, CDR1 is SGHRS, CDR2 YFSETQ. Trimming removed 2 bases at V and 2 bases at J, with 12 bases between. The CDR3 consists of 15 residues. DNA of the CDR3: TGCGCCAGCAGCTTCGCGGATTCGGACACAGATACGCAGTATTTT. Protein: CASSFADSDTDTQYF.

This clonotype was detected a few times. This chain uses TRBV10-1 with TRBJ2-5; perhaps TRBD2 as D (5 bases). The V gene lost 7 bases and the J gene lost 5 bases, with 20 bases spanning the gap. From germline, CDR1 is WNHNN and CDR2 SYGVQD (reference sequence). The CDR3 sequence is 15 residues long. The CDR3 is CASTRVSPSRETQYF. Written as DNA, the CDR3 is TGCGCCAGCACGCGGGTCAGCCCCTCTCGGGAGACCCAGTACTTC.

The chain joins TRBV28 to TRBJ1-2; TRBD1 aligns across 7 bases. V gave up 2 bases and J gave up 5 bases; unmatched junction bases: 5. Germline CDR1 reads MDHEN; CDR2 reads SYDVKM. The CDR3 contains 14 residues. The CDR3 reads CASSLATGRYGYTF. The DNA for the CDR3 is TGTGCCAGCAGTTTAGCGACAGGGAGGTATGGCTACACCTTC.

This clonotype was recorded a few times. The CDR3 DNA follows: TGTGCCAGCAGTTTTGTCAGGGAATCGTTTGAGCAGTTCTTC. This codes for CASSFVRESFEQFF. J is TRBJ2-1 and V is TRBV28; weak D call: TRBD1 (5 bases). The CDR3 runs 14 residues. CDR1 is MDHEN, CDR2 SYDVKM, per germline. V dropped 3 bases and J dropped 9 bases, with 15 bases sitting between them.

This clonotype was counted ten times or more. The rearrangement uses TRBV5-5 and TRBJ1-6; D is undetermined. The germline V and J ends were trimmed by 2 bases and 0 bases, with 6 bases remaining between them. CDR1 and CDR2 from the germline V gene are SGHKS and YYEKEE (reference sequence). This CDR3 has 15 amino acids. The CDR3 protein is CASSLSSSYNSPLHF. CDR3 bases: TGTGCCAGCAGCTTATCGAGCTCCTATAATTCACCCCTCCACTTT.